This TCR beta chain was documented in a study of OX40 agonist ivuxolimab in advanced cancers. Across the study: The study reported partial responses in three patients: one hepatocellular carcinoma, two cutaneous melanoma. Study observations and caveats: Patients who responded partially at 0.1-3.0 mg/kg showed clonal expansion ranking among the lowest.

As regards this clone: Its antigen is as yet unknown.

J lost 7 bases, V lost 4 bases, and 9 bases had no gene match. From germline, CDR1 is SQVTM and CDR2 ANQGSEA. CDR3 length: 13 residues. TCRdb keeps only in-frame clones here, not all; method: immunoSEQ multiplex PCR. The repertoire holds approximately 77,000 clones, with approximately 87% as singletons. This TCR was sampled from an adult with an advanced solid tumor such as melanoma, head and neck, liver or kidney cancer. The chain combines TRBV29-1 with TRBJ1-2, with TRBD1 identical over 7 bases. The specimen comprised CD4+ or CD8+ T cells sorted from blood, sampled in a trial of the OX40 agonist ivuxolimab. The DNA of the CDR3 is TGCAGCGTTGGACAGGGCCCTACCAGTGGCTACACCTTC. Translated, it gives CSVGQGPTSGYTF. The full variable domain, completed using reference TRBV29-1 and TRBJ1-2, is SAVISQKPSRDICQRGTSLTIQCQVDSQVTMMFWYRQQPGQSLTLIATANQGSEATYESGFVIDKFPISRPNLTFSTLTVSNMSPEDSSIYLCSVGQGPTSGYTFGSGTRLTVV.